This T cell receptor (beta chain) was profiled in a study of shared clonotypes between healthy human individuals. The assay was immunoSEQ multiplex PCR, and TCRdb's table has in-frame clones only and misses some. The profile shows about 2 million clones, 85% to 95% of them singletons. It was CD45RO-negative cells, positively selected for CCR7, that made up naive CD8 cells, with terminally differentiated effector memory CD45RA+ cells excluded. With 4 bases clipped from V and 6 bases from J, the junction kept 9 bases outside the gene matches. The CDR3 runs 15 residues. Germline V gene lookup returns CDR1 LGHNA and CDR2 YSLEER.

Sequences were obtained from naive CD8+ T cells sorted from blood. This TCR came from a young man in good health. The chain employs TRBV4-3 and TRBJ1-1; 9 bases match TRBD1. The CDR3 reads CASSRLTGGRAEAFF. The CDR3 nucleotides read TGCGCCAGCAGCCGGTTGACAGGGGGAAGGGCTGAAGCTTTCTTT.